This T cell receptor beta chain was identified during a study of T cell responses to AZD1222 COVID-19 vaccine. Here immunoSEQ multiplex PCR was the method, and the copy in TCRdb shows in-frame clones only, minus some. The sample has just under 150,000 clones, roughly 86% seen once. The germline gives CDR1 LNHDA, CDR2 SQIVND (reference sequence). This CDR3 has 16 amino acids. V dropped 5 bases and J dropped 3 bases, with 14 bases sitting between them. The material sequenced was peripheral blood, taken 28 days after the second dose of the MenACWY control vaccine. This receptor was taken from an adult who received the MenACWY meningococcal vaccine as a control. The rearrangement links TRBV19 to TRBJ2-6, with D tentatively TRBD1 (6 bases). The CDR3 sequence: CASSAKGVRGANVLTF. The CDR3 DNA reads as TGTGCCAGTAGTGCGAAGGGGGTCCGTGGGGCCAACGTCCTGACTTTC.